Listed here is a single TCR beta chain. Its target is not known. Both 60 Vbeta primers and 13 Jbeta primers went into the PCR. Repertoires were generated with immunoSEQ multiplex PCR, while TCRdb's copy carries only in-frame clones and drops some. The table records fewer than 250,000 clones, 60% to 80% of them present only once. The entry originates in a study of cytomegalovirus exposure and HLA in healthy donors. Study-level points and caveats: It was reported that the classifier diagnosed cytomegalovirus status with high specificity and sensitivity in both the original and validation cohorts.

The V end lost 1 base, the J end lost 0 bases, and 10 bases lay between the germline ends. Germline V gene sequence: CDR1 MNHNS, CDR2 SASEGT. The CDR3 is made up of 16 amino acids. Sequenced material: PBMCs. The clonotype was recovered from a male donor in good health and CMV-seronegative. This sequence joins TRBV6-1 and TRBJ1-5, with a tentative D call TRBD1 (5 bases). The CDR3 loop is CASSEGGGGSNQPQHF. CDR3 nucleotides: TGTGCCAGCAGTGAAGGGGGCGGGGGTAGCAATCAGCCCCAGCATTTT.